This passage covers 7 T cell receptor beta chains from one sample sequenced in a study of graft-versus-host responses after intestinal transplantation. The data were produced by immunoSEQ multiplex PCR, yet TCRdb's version contains in-frame clones alone and is incomplete. The data hold more than 90,000 clones, with approximately 93% observed a single time. These TCRs are of unknown antigen specificity. This sample comprised unstimulated CD8+ T cells sorted from spleen or lymph node cells, obtained before transplant. These receptors all come from a human donor who was the organ donor for an intestinal transplant.

The V call is TRBV6-5, the J call TRBJ1-2, with no clear D. Germline values: CDR1 MNHEY, CDR2 SVGAGI. The CDR3 totals 13 residues. Trimming removed 4 bases at V and 6 bases at J, with 12 bases between. This CDR3 is CASSFTILDGYTF. In nucleotides, the CDR3 is TGTGCCAGCAGTTTTACGATTTTGGATGGCTACACCTTC.

The chain joins TRBV4-1 to TRBJ2-2; D is perhaps TRBD2 (6 bases). Per germline, CDR1 MGHRA and CDR2 YSYEKL. With 0 bases removed from V and 7 bases from J, the gap between germline ends came to 9 bases. CDR3 length: 14 residues. The CDR3 DNA sequence: TGCGCCAGCAGCCAAGATTCCGGGGGCGGGGAGCTGTTTTTT. As protein: CASSQDSGGGELFF.

The chain has TRBV4-1 and TRBJ2-7; possibly TRBD1 or TRBD2 for D (6 bases each). The V and J ends lost 6 bases and 1 base respectively, with 16 bases between them. CDR1 is MGHRA and CDR2 is YSYEKL in the germline V gene. There are 15 residues in the CDR3. The chain's CDR3 is CASSPSTRGSYEQYF. CDR3 DNA sequence: TGCGCCAGCAGTCCCTCGACTAGGGGGTCCTACGAGCAGTACTTC.

The chain joins TRBV13 to TRBJ2-1; D call uncertain. There are 14 residues in the CDR3. CDR1 and CDR2 (germline): PRHDT, FYEKMQ (reference sequence). The germline V and J ends were trimmed by 7 bases and 2 bases, with 12 bases remaining between them. The CDR3 DNA reads as TGTGCCAGCATGGTACGGAAAGCCTACAATGAGCAGTTCTTC. Amino acids: CASMVRKAYNEQFF.

V usage is TRBV6-5 and J usage is TRBJ1-1; no firm D call. Per germline, CDR1 MNHEY and CDR2 SVGAGI. Deletions cut 6 bases from V and 0 bases from J, with 8 bases between. The CDR3 covers 13 residues. The CDR3 sequence: CASSLTMNTEAFF. CDR3 sequence (DNA): TGTGCCAGCAGCCTCACTATGAACACTGAAGCTTTCTTT.

The chain couples TRBV6-1 to TRBJ1-2, with D unclear. The germline CDR1 and CDR2 sequences are MNHNS and SASEGT. The CDR3 covers 13 residues. The V gene lost 5 bases and the J gene lost 1 base, with 8 bases spanning the gap. The CDR3 here is CASSTEINYGYTF. In nucleotides, the CDR3 is TGTGCCAGCAGTACAGAGATTAACTATGGCTACACCTTC.

The chain links TRBV30 to TRBJ2-1; D is tentatively TRBD1 or TRBD2 (5 bases each). The germline CDR1 and CDR2 sequences are GTSNPN and SVGIG (reference sequence). The CDR3 sequence is 14 residues long. Trimming removed 1 base at V and 7 bases at J, with 14 bases between. The chain's CDR3 is CAWSGTGAWNEQFF. CDR3 sequence (DNA): TGTGCCTGGAGTGGGACTGGGGCTTGGAATGAGCAGTTCTTC. The full variable domain, its missing parts supplied by reference TRBV30 and TRBJ2-1, is SQTIHQWPATLVQPVGSPLSLECTVEGTSNPNLYWYRQAAGRGLQLLFYSVGIGQISSEVPQNLSASRPQDRQFILSSKKLLLSDSGFYLCAWSGTGAWNEQFFGPGTRLTVL.